This T cell receptor beta chain was sequenced for a study of shared clonotypes between healthy human individuals. Findings of the study overall: Non-shared clonotypes were found to have lower generation probabilities than the clonotypes that were shared by all four of the sorted-subset donors.

V lost 1 base, J lost 4 bases, and 7 bases lay in between. Germline CDR1 and CDR2: SEHNR and FQNEAQ (reference sequence). The CDR3 contains 13 residues. Turning to this clone: The antigen is unknown.

In the naive CD8 group, cells lacked CD45RO and were positively selected for CCR7, so terminally differentiated effector memory CD45RA+ cells were left out. Samples underwent the assay at deep level. Profiled with immunoSEQ multiplex PCR; TCRdb holds only in-frame clones, not every one. This sample has under 2,000,000 clones; over 85% occur once, and the top ten carry roughly 1.2%. This receptor was taken from a man between 18 and 35 years old in good health. The sequenced sample consisted of naive CD8+ T cells sorted from blood. This chain joins TRBV7-9 and TRBJ2-5; D gene uncertain. The CDR3 here is CASSLVERETQYF. In nucleotides, the CDR3 is TGTGCCAGCAGCTTAGTGGAGCGAGAGACCCAGTACTTC.